The 26 T cell receptor beta chains listed next were all sequenced from one sample in a study of T cell clonality in common variable immunodeficiency. Sequenced by immunoSEQ multiplex PCR; TCRdb stores in-frame clones only, minus some. Observed in the sample are about 42,000 clones, none of them singletons. Sequencing used peripheral blood mononuclear cells. The source of these receptors is a person aged 18 to 75 in good health.

Many counts were recorded for this clone. The read is 3 residues too short to cover the CDR3 end, so that end is filled in from the germline J gene. V and J are TRBV19 and TRBJ1-2, with D uncertain. The CDR3 totals 13 residues. V lost 4 bases, J lost 5 bases, and 11 bases lay in between. The germline gives CDR1 LNHDA, CDR2 SQIVND (reference sequence). This chain's CDR3 is CASSTAGKYGYTF. The CDR3 DNA, read in part, is TGTGCCAGTAGTACGGCGGGGAAATATGGC. The full variable domain, with the rest looked up from reference TRBV19 and TRBJ1-2, is DGGITQSPKYLFRKEGQNVTLSCEQNLNHDAMYWYRQDPGQGLRLIYYSQIVNDFQKGDIAEGYSVSREKKESFPLTVTSAQKNPTAFYLCASSTAGKYGYTFGSGTRLTVV.

In its sample, this clone was seen many times. The read stops 3 residues short of the end of the CDR3; the missing end is completed from the germline J gene. This sequence joins TRBV29-1 and TRBJ2-5; TRBD1 aligns across 8 bases. V was pared by 7 bases and J by 4 bases, with 5 bases of the junction left unmatched. Germline V CDR1 and CDR2: SQVTM, ANQGSEA. This CDR3 has 12 residues. The CDR3 sequence is CSGYRGRETQYF. Incomplete CDR3 DNA: TGCAGCGGGTACAGGGGGAGAGAGACC.

This clone has just a few counts. Partial CDR3 DNA: TGTGCCAGCAGGGACACTAGCGGCTCCTACAATGAC. Encoded protein: CASRDTSGSYND. The full CDR3 protein is CASRDTSGSYNDYTF. The chain uses TRBV2 and TRBJ1-2, with D maybe TRBD1 (5 bases). Read coverage stops 3 residues before the CDR3 terminus; the germline J gene supplies the remainder. The CDR3 extends over 15 amino acids. Germline V lookup: CDR1 SNHLY, CDR2 FYNNEI.

This clone was picked up many times. The CDR3 region is CASSPSSGQSSYNEQFF. The DNA read from the CDR3 is TGTGCCAGCTCACCTTCTAGCGGGCAGAGCTCCTACAATGAG. The V gene is TRBV18, the J gene TRBJ2-1; 8 nucleotides align to TRBD2. The observed sequence ends 3 residues before the CDR3 terminus, with the missing tail filled in from the germline J gene. V was pared by 3 bases and J by 0 bases, with 7 bases of the junction left unmatched. The length of the CDR3 is 17 residues. The V gene's germline CDR1 is KGHSH and CDR2 LQKENI. Together with reference TRBV18 and TRBJ2-1, the CDR3 gives the full variable domain: NAGVMQNPRHLVRRRGQEARLRCSPMKGHSHVYWYRQLPEEGLKFMVYLQKENIIDESGMPKERFSAEFPKEGPSILRIQQVVRGDSAAYFCASSPSSGQSSYNEQFFGPGTRLTVL.

This clone appeared a few times. The read terminates 3 residues before the CDR3 end, so the remaining end is supplied by the germline J gene. V gene TRBV2 combines with J gene TRBJ1-1, with D possibly TRBD1 on 5 matching bases. V lost 7 bases and J lost 5, with 17 bases in between. This CDR3 is 14 amino acids long. Germline lookup yields CDR1 SNHLY and CDR2 FYNNEI. The CDR3 is CASKWGEGITEAFF. Incomplete CDR3 DNA: TGTGCCAGCAAATGGGGGGAGGGAATAACTGAA.

There are many counts of this clone. The chain's CDR3 is CASSRTGGSGELFF. The CDR3 DNA, read in part, is TGTGCCAGCAGCCGGACAGGGGGTTCCGGGGAG. This rearrangement joins TRBV7-3 to TRBJ2-2; 10 bases match TRBD1. Coverage ceases 3 residues before the CDR3 finishes, and the germline J gene fills in the end. V was pared by 5 bases and J by 6 bases, with 3 bases of the junction left unmatched. CDR1 and CDR2 from the germline V gene are SGHTA and FQGTGA. The CDR3 is made up of 14 amino acids.

This clone was counted at least ten times. The observed sequence ends 3 residues before the CDR3 terminus, with the missing tail filled in from the germline J gene. The chain joins TRBV6-1 to TRBJ2-1; weak D call: TRBD1 (6 bases). In germline, CDR1 is MNHNS, CDR2 SASEGT. The V end lost 3 bases, the J end lost 2 bases, and 11 bases lay between the germline ends. The length of the CDR3 is 15 residues. The DNA read from the CDR3 is TGTGCCAGCAGTGAGGGAGCAGGGGCCTACAATGAG. This translates into CASSEGAGAYNE. The whole CDR3 sequence is CASSEGAGAYNEQFF.

Concerning this clone: The read terminates 3 residues ahead of where the CDR3 ends, so the germline J gene completes it. This chain joins TRBV2 and TRBJ2-2, with TRBD1 matching over 11 bases. In germline, CDR1 is SNHLY, CDR2 FYNNEI. The CDR3 covers 15 residues. CDR3 DNA (partial): TGTGCCAGCATGGGGGACGGGACAGGGGGTGAAAAG. This encodes CASMGDGTGGEK. The whole CDR3 sequence is CASMGDGTGGEKLFF.

Ten or more counts support this clone. CDR3 bases read: TGCAGTGCTAGGGTCTCCGGGACTAGCGGGAGTACCGGGGAG. Protein product: CSARVSGTSGSTGE. The CDR3 in full is CSARVSGTSGSTGELFF. The J gene is TRBJ2-2, the V gene TRBV20-1, with TRBD2 matching over 14 bases. The CDR3 goes on 3 residues after the read ends, and that part is filled in from the germline J gene. V dropped 3 bases and J dropped 5; count of bases not matched to a gene: 8. The CDR3 consists of 17 residues. In germline, CDR1 is DFQATT, CDR2 SNEGSKA (reference sequence).

This clone was recorded many times. The read ends 3 residues shy of where the CDR3 ends; the end is completed using the germline J gene. The chain combines TRBV7-2 with TRBJ2-7; D possibly corresponds to TRBD2 (6 bases). The germline CDR1 and CDR2 sequences are SGHTA and FQGNSA. V lost 1 base and J lost 3, with 13 bases in between. CDR3 length equals 15 residues. This chain's CDR3 is CASSLGAGLVYEQYF. The part of the CDR3 DNA that was read is TGTGCCAGCAGCTTAGGGGCGGGATTGGTCTACGAG.

This clone was seen ten or more times. The read halts 3 residues ahead of the CDR3 end, with the missing end drawn from the germline J gene. This chain links TRBV20-1 with TRBJ2-1; 7 positions agree with TRBD2. The CDR3 is made up of 14 amino acids. CDR1 is DFQATT, CDR2 SNEGSKA, per germline (reference sequence). V lost 2 bases, J lost 0 bases, and 1 base stayed unmatched. The sequenced part of the CDR3 DNA is TGCAGTGCTAGACGCGGGAGCTCCTACAATGAG. It translates to CSARRGSSYNE. The CDR3 as a whole reads CSARRGSSYNEQFF.

This clone was counted ten times or more. Sequence at one end of the junction differs from germline and may be a read error. Read sequence stops 3 residues before the CDR3 end, and the germline J gene provides the missing end. The V gene is TRBV4-2, the J gene TRBJ2-4; TRBD1 matches at 7 bases. This CDR3 is 16 amino acids long. Germline V gives CDR1 LGHNA, CDR2 YNFKEQ. The covered CDR3 bases are TGCGCCAGCAGCTCAAACAAGGGGGCGGCCAAAAACATT. Protein product: CASSSNKGAAKNI. The whole CDR3 reads CASSSNKGAAKNIQYF.

This clone was found many times. The read ends 3 residues shy of where the CDR3 ends; the end is completed using the germline J gene. J is TRBJ2-1 and V is TRBV20-1, with 7 nucleotides matching TRBD2. The CDR3 runs 15 residues. Trimming took 0 bases from V and 5 from J; bases not matched to a gene: 7. Germline V lookup: CDR1 DFQATT, CDR2 SNEGSKA (reference sequence). The DNA read from the CDR3 is TGCAGTGCTAGAGATCCTGCGGGAGCAGACAATGAG. It is translated as CSARDPAGADNE. The full CDR3 protein is CSARDPAGADNEQFF.

This clone was counted at least ten times. The CDR3 end is not reached by the read, which stops 3 residues before it; the germline J gene fills it in. V usage is TRBV20-1 and J usage is TRBJ2-1; TRBD2 aligns across 9 bases. Germline CDR1 and CDR2: DFQATT and SNEGSKA (reference sequence). This CDR3 contains 14 residues. Trimming at V came to 5 bases and at J to 4 bases, leaving 6 bases not matched to a gene. CDR3 region: CSASGTSRYNEQFF. Partial CDR3 DNA: TGCAGTGCTTCCGGGACTAGCAGATACAATGAG.

Regarding this clone: Read sequence stops 3 residues before the CDR3 end, and the germline J gene provides the missing end. The chain combines TRBV20-1 with TRBJ1-1; 7 bases align to TRBD1. J lost 4 bases, V lost 5 bases, and 4 bases had no gene match. CDR1 DFQATT and CDR2 SNEGSKA come from the germline V gene (reference sequence). There are 12 residues in the CDR3. CDR3 bases read: TGCAGTGCTCTAAGACAGGGCACTGAA. The encoded protein is CSALRQGTE. The whole CDR3 sequence is CSALRQGTEAFF.

This clone was found many times. The read finishes 3 residues shy of the CDR3 end, and the germline J gene is used to complete it. This chain links TRBV20-1 with TRBJ1-4; tentative D call: TRBD1 (5 bases). Germline lookup yields CDR1 DFQATT and CDR2 SNEGSKA (reference sequence). CDR3 length equals 13 residues. Trimming left V 4 bases short and J 7 bases short, with 13 bases between. The CDR3 DNA, read in part, is TGCAGTGCTACCGGGTCCGGGGGTGAAAAA. It translates to CSATGSGGEK. In full, the CDR3 reads CSATGSGGEKLFF.

This clone was seen at least ten times. The sequenced fragment ends 3 residues before the CDR3 boundary, so the rest is inferred from the germline J gene. The chain links TRBV2 to TRBJ1-5; possible D gene TRBD1, 6 bases. The length of the CDR3 is 14 residues. V was trimmed by 6 bases and J by 4 bases, leaving 13 bases between them. Germline CDR1 reads SNHLY; CDR2 reads FYNNEI. The CDR3 bases that were read are TGTGCCAGCAGCCTCGGACAGAAGAATCAGCCC. It codes for CASSLGQKNQP. The whole CDR3 reads CASSLGQKNQPQHF. The full variable domain, completed using reference TRBV2 and TRBJ1-5, is EPEVTQTPSHQVTQMGQEVILRCVPISNHLYFYWYRQILGQKVEFLVSFYNNEISEKSEIFDDQFSVERPDGSNFTLKIRSTKLEDSAMYFCASSLGQKNQPQHFGDGTRLSIL.

This clone was recorded many times. The CDR3 goes on 3 residues after the read ends, and that part is filled in from the germline J gene. The V and J genes are TRBV6-2 or TRBV6-3 and TRBJ2-3, with 9 positions matching TRBD2. Germline V CDR1 and CDR2: MNHEY, SVGEGT. V shed 1 base and J 7 bases; nucleotides not matched to a gene: 3. The CDR3 covers 14 residues. CDR3 bases read: TGTGCCAGCAGTTACTATAGCGGGAGAAATACG. It yields the protein CASSYYSGRNT. The CDR3 in full is CASSYYSGRNTQYF.

This clone was counted at least ten times. The read ends 3 residues before the CDR3 terminus; that terminus is restored from the germline J gene. The rearrangement joins TRBV5-1 to TRBJ2-1; D not certain. The CDR3 has 15 residues. V was clipped by 0 bases and J by 0 bases, with 7 bases between them. From germline, CDR1 is SGHRS and CDR2 YFSETQ. The CDR3 region is CASSLEGSSYNEQFF. The sequenced part of the CDR3 DNA is TGCGCCAGCAGCTTGGAAGGTTCCTCCTACAATGAG. The full variable domain, completed using reference TRBV5-1 and TRBJ2-1, is KAGVTQTPRYLIKTRGQQVTLSCSPISGHRSVSWYQQTPGQGLQFLFEYFSETQRNKGNFPGRFSGRQFSNSRSEMNVSTLELGDSALYLCASSLEGSSYNEQFFGPGTRLTVL.

There are many counts of this clone. The read is 3 residues too short to cover the CDR3 end, so that end is filled in from the germline J gene. The rearrangement links TRBV2 to TRBJ2-4; D is unclear. Trimming took 11 bases from V and 0 from J, leaving 5 bases between them. This CDR3 has 11 residues. Per germline, CDR1 SNHLY and CDR2 FYNNEI. The covered CDR3 bases are TGTGCCTCCCTAGCCAAAAACATT. It is translated as CASLAKNI. The entire CDR3 protein is CASLAKNIQYF. The variable domain in full, with the rest retrieved from reference TRBV2 and TRBJ2-4, is EPEVTQTPSHQVTQMGQEVILRCVPISNHLYFYWYRQILGQKVEFLVSFYNNEISEKSEIFDDQFSVERPDGSNFTLKIRSTKLEDSAMYFCASLAKNIQYFGAGTRLSVL.

This clone was counted many times. The CDR3 goes on 3 residues after the read ends, and that part is filled in from the germline J gene. The rearrangement links TRBV2 to TRBJ2-7, with D tentatively TRBD2 (6 bases). This CDR3 is 13 amino acids long. Germline assignment: CDR1 SNHLY and CDR2 FYNNEI. Trimming removed 9 bases at V and 1 base at J, with 13 bases between. CDR3 residues: CAREGSGSYEQYF. Incomplete CDR3 DNA: TGTGCCAGAGAGGGAAGCGGGTCCTACGAG.

This clone was counted only a few times. The CDR3 end lies 3 residues beyond the end of the read and is filled in from the germline J gene. The chain employs TRBV30 and TRBJ1-2; 9 positions match TRBD1. Germline V CDR1 and CDR2: GTSNPN, SVGIG (reference sequence). The CDR3 is made up of 13 amino acids. The CDR3 loop reads CASTGQGHDTYTF. The covered CDR3 bases are TGTGCCTCAACGGGACAGGGACATGATACC.

This clone was detected ten times or more. The CDR3 end lies 3 residues beyond the end of the read and is filled in from the germline J gene. The chain is built from TRBV19 and TRBJ1-5; D is possibly TRBD1 (5 bases). V was cut by 1 base and J by 5 bases, with 6 bases left in between. CDR3 length: 13 amino acids. Germline V gives CDR1 LNHDA, CDR2 SQIVND (reference sequence). The CDR3 bases that were read are TGTGCCAGTAGTATAGCAGGGTATCAGCCC. Translated: CASSIAGYQP. In full, the CDR3 is CASSIAGYQPQHF.

This clone occurred many times. Read coverage stops 3 residues before the CDR3 terminus; the germline J gene supplies the remainder. The chain combines TRBV5-1 with TRBJ1-1, with D maybe TRBD1 (6 bases). The CDR3 is 14 amino acids. The V gene lost 3 bases and the J gene lost 1 base, with 10 bases spanning the gap. The V gene's germline CDR1 is SGHRS and CDR2 YFSETQ. This CDR3 reads CASSSKTGNTEAFF. Incomplete CDR3 DNA: TGCGCCAGCAGCTCCAAGACAGGGAACACTGAA.

This clone has a count of ten or more. The read comes to an end 3 residues before the CDR3 does, leaving the germline J gene to fill in the end. The chain uses TRBV10-3 and TRBJ2-7, with TRBD1 matching over 8 bases. This CDR3 spans 13 amino acids. V gave up 8 bases and J gave up 2 bases; unmatched junction bases: 5. Germline V gene data show CDR1 as ENHRY and CDR2 as SYGVKD. Here the CDR3 reads CAISNRGTYEQYF. The CDR3 bases that were read are TGTGCCATCTCTAACAGGGGGACCTACGAG.

This clone has at least ten counts. Sequencing ends 3 residues short of the CDR3 end; the germline J gene provides the rest. This sequence joins TRBV20-1 and TRBJ1-5; no firm D call. V lost 0 bases, J lost 4 bases, and 10 bases lay in between. The CDR3 covers 14 residues. Germline CDR1 reads DFQATT; CDR2 reads SNEGSKA (reference sequence). The chain's CDR3 is CSARDGGVNQPQHF. The CDR3 DNA, read in part, is TGCAGTGCTAGAGATGGCGGGGTAAATCAGCCC.